A single sample is the source of the 32 T cell receptor gamma chains below, sequenced in a study of γδ T cells in repeated Plasmodium falciparum infection. Flow sorting of PBMC yielded separate Vgamma9/Vdelta2+ and Vdelta2-negative gammadelta T cell populations for bulk repertoire analysis. TCRdb ran CATT on the multiplex PCR reads. Altogether some 30,000 gamma-chain clones are present, 1.4% being singletons, with the ten largest covering 19%. The sequenced sample consisted of gamma-delta T cells from blood. These TCRs come from a pool of human donors (malaria-infected and uninfected, not separated).

Only a few counts were recorded for this clone. This may be a read error: a much more frequent sequence differs by one nucleotide. V and J are TRGV8 and TRGJ1 or TRGJ2. CDR1 and CDR2 from the germline V gene are VENAVY and YDSYNSRV. The ends lost 6 bases at V and 6 bases at J; junction bases unmatched: 11. The CDR3 totals 13 residues. The CDR3 nucleotides read TGTGCCACCTGGAGTCGGGGGTCTTATAAGAAACTCTTT. As protein: CATWSRGSYKKLF.

This clone appeared many times. The gene calls are TRGV9 and TRGJ1 or TRGJ2. CDR3 size: 14 residues. Trimming cost V 0 bases and J 2 bases; bases outside gene matches: 4. Per germline, CDR1 GITISATS and CDR2 ISYDGTV (reference sequence). CDR3 residues: CALWEVHDYYKKLF. The CDR3 DNA follows: TGTGCCTTGTGGGAGGTGCATGATTATTATAAGAAACTCTTT.

This clone has a handful of counts. TCRdb records a much larger clone's protein for this DNA, with a difference at residue 7 that likely arises from a read error; the protein given is the translation of the DNA. The chain employs TRGV4 and TRGJP2. The J gene is absent in TCRdb and was assigned here via DNA matching to germline. This CDR3 contains 12 residues. Germline-derived CDR1 and CDR2 are EGSTGY and YDSYTSSV. The CDR3 reads CATWGSGWIKTF. The CDR3 DNA is TGTGCCACCTGGGGTAGTGGTTGGATCAAGACGTTT.

In this sample, this clone is large. The same CDR3 arises from other DNA sequences in this sample as well. This chain uses TRGV2 with TRGJP2. Germline values: CDR1 EGSNGY, CDR2 YDSYNSKV. The CDR3 is made up of 16 amino acids. Trimming at V came to 0 bases and at J to 3 bases, leaving 7 bases not matched to a gene. Written as DNA, the CDR3 is TGTGCCACCTGGGACGGGCGTAGAGGTAGTGATTGGATCAAGACGTTT. Protein product: CATWDGRRGSDWIKTF.

This clone was seen ten or more times. This sequence joins TRGV8 and TRGJ1 or TRGJ2. Trimming removed 2 bases from V and 10 bases from J; junction bases left unmatched: 2. Germline assignment: CDR1 VENAVY and CDR2 YDSYNSRV. This CDR3 spans 10 amino acids. The CDR3 nucleotides are TGTGCCACCTGGGATATGAAGAAACTCTTT. It is translated as CATWDMKKLF.

About this clone itself: TCRdb's entry gives the protein of a much larger clone, which mismatches this DNA's translation at residue 11, likely from a read error; the protein reported here is translated from the DNA. Here the V gene is TRGV4, but the J gene went uncalled. CDR3 size: 13 residues. Per germline, CDR1 EGSTGY and CDR2 YDSYTSSV. CDR3 loop: CATWDGLQDKRLF. CDR3 nucleotides: TGTGCCACCTGGGATGGGCTCCAAGATAAGAGACTCTTT.

This clone was found many times. A far larger clone differs by one base, so this is likely a read error. The same CDR3 also results from other DNA sequences found in this sample. The CDR3 coding sequence is TGTGCCTTGTGGGAGGTGCATAGGCAAGAGTTGGGCAAAAAAATCAAGGTATTT. Its protein product is CALWEVHRQELGKKIKVF. This sequence joins TRGV9 and TRGJP. No J segment appears in TCRdb, so it was assigned here by matching the sequence to germline. J gave up 2 bases and V 0 bases, and 4 bases lay outside the gene matches. This CDR3 is built from 18 residues. Germline CDR1 GITISATS, CDR2 ISYDGTV (reference sequence).

This clone was seen ten or more times. A far larger clone is just one base off, so this is likely a read error. Other nucleotide sequences from this sample produce the same CDR3. The chain links TRGV2 to TRGJ1 or TRGJ2. The CDR3 is 12 residues long. The J segment lost 16 bases and the V segment lost 0 bases, leaving 12 bases of the junction unmatched. Germline CDR1 is EGSNGY and CDR2 is YDSYNSKV. CDR3 residues: CATWDGDSAKLF. CDR3 DNA sequence: TGTGCCACCTGGGACGGGGATAGTGCGAAGCTCTTT.

This clone is judged medium-sized. The chain carries TRGV9 and TRGJ1 or TRGJ2. The CDR3 sequence is 12 residues long. Trimming took 0 bases from V and 10 from J; bases not matched to a gene: 6. Germline-derived CDR1 and CDR2 are GITISATS and ISYDGTV (reference sequence). CDR3 sequence reads: CALWEVHRKKLF. The CDR3, as DNA: TGTGCCTTGTGGGAGGTGCATCGGAAGAAACTCTTT.

Notes on this clone: The protein TCRdb lists belongs to a much larger clone and differs from this DNA's translation at residue 12, which points to a read error; the protein shown is made from the DNA. TRGV3 is the V gene, and the J gene was not called. The CDR3 runs 14 residues. CDR1 and CDR2 (germline): VTNTFY, YDVSTARD (reference sequence). CDR3 bases: TGTGCCACCTGGGACAGGCTGGGTGATTGGATCAGGACGTTT. Encoded protein: CATWDRLGDWIRTF.

There are many counts of this clone. The gene calls are TRGV4 and TRGJP2. TCRdb does not report a J gene; here it was assigned by matching the DNA to germline references. V gave up 0 bases and J gave up 0 bases; unmatched junction bases: 4. The CDR3 is 16 residues long. Germline CDR1 is EGSTGY and CDR2 is YDSYTSSV. CDR3 residues: CATWDGTYSSDWIKTF. DNA of the CDR3: TGTGCCACCTGGGATGGGACCTATAGTAGTGATTGGATCAAGACGTTT.

This clone came up a few times. The mismatch at residue 9 between this DNA's translation and the TCRdb protein of a much larger clone likely reflects a read error; the protein shown is translated from the DNA. Here the V gene is TRGV9, but the J gene went uncalled. Germline values: CDR1 GITISATS, CDR2 ISYDGTV (reference sequence). The CDR3 sequence is 11 residues long. CDR3 loop: CALWEDDEELF. The CDR3 DNA is TGTGCCTTGTGGGAGGACGATGAGGAACTCTTT.

Many counts were recorded for this clone. The V call is TRGV3, the J call TRGJP2. CDR3 length equals 15 residues. Germline CDR1 reads VTNTFY; CDR2 reads YDVSTARD (reference sequence). Trimming took 3 bases from V and 5 from J; bases not matched to a gene: 9. The CDR3 reads CATWDWVRSDWIKTF. CDR3 DNA sequence: TGTGCCACCTGGGACTGGGTGCGGAGTGATTGGATCAAGACGTTT.

This clone was seen only a few times. The TCRdb protein, from a much larger clone, departs from this DNA's translation at residue 3, likely by read error; the protein shown derives from the DNA. The V gene is TRGV4, the J gene TRGJ1 or TRGJ2. The CDR3 covers 13 residues. Germline CDR1 reads EGSTGY; CDR2 reads YDSYTSSV. Written as DNA, the CDR3 is TGTGCCTCCTGGGATCAGTGGAGGTATAAGAAACTCTTT. Its protein is CASWDQWRYKKLF.

The sample holds many counts of this clone. The TCRdb protein comes from a much larger clone and disagrees with this DNA's translation at residue 8, likely due to a read error; the protein given here is derived from the DNA. The sample carries other DNA sequences with the same CDR3. The V and J genes are TRGV3 and TRGJP2. Germline V gene sequence: CDR1 VTNTFY, CDR2 YDVSTARD (reference sequence). V was clipped by 0 bases and J by 0 bases; unmatched bases: 10. This CDR3 spans 18 amino acids. The CDR3 nucleotides read TGTGCCACCTGGGACAGGCCGGGAAAACATAGTAGTGATTGGATCAAGACGTTT. The encoded protein is CATWDRPGKHSSDWIKTF.

Concerning this clone: The TCRdb protein, from a much larger clone, departs from this DNA's translation at residue 4, likely by read error; the protein shown derives from the DNA. The chain is built from TRGV4 and TRGJ1 or TRGJ2. Because TCRdb records no J gene, it was assigned here through a match of the DNA to germline. Germline CDR1 EGSTGY, CDR2 YDSYTSSV. The CDR3 sequence is 13 residues long. The CDR3, as DNA: TGTGCCACCCGGGATGTTTGGTATTATAAGAAACTCTTT. Amino acid sequence: CATRDVWYYKKLF.

The table lists this clone with a few counts. TCRdb lists the protein of a much larger clone for this DNA, which differs at residue 9, so this is likely a read error; the protein given here is translated from the DNA itself. The rearrangement links TRGV9 to TRGJ1 or TRGJ2. TCRdb carries no J gene annotation; the J gene was assigned here by matching the DNA with germline. Trimming took 3 bases from V and 5 from J; bases not matched to a gene: 10. The germline gives CDR1 GITISATS, CDR2 ISYDGTV (reference sequence). There are 14 residues in the CDR3. CDR3 bases: TGTGCCTTGTGGGAGTCCTGCCTTCATTATAAGAAACTCTTT. Translation: CALWESCLHYKKLF.

In the case of this clone: TCRdb's protein for this DNA is that of a much larger clone and differs from the translation at residue 3, likely a read error; the protein shown is the DNA translation. The rearrangement links TRGV2 to TRGJ1 or TRGJ2. Matching the DNA to germline supplied the J gene, which TCRdb does not give. Germline values: CDR1 EGSNGY, CDR2 YDSYNSKV. The CDR3 has 13 residues. The CDR3 nucleotides are TGTGCCCCCTGGGACGGTTCTTATTATAAGAAACTCTTT. It codes for CAPWDGSYYKKLF.

This clone is medium-sized in the sample. The CDR3: CATWDRNYKKLF. The DNA for the CDR3 is TGTGCCACCTGGGATAGAAATTATAAGAAACTCTTT. This chain links TRGV8 with TRGJ1 or TRGJ2. This CDR3 has 12 amino acids. Losses at the gene ends were 1 base for V and 5 bases for J; bases not matched to a gene: 2. Germline CDR1 VENAVY, CDR2 YDSYNSRV.

A word on this clone: This DNA's translation and the protein TCRdb lists, from a much larger clone, do not match at residue 4, likely due to a read error; the protein shown is translated from the DNA. The V call is TRGV9, the J call TRGJP1. The J gene comes from matching the DNA to germline here; TCRdb lacks it. The V gene's germline CDR1 is GITISATS and CDR2 ISYDGTV (reference sequence). The CDR3 is made up of 13 amino acids. The CDR3 DNA reads as TGTGCCTTGCGGGAGGGCACTGGTTGGTTCAAGATATTT. Protein: CALREGTGWFKIF.

There are many counts of this clone. The chain is built from TRGV8 and TRGJ1 or TRGJ2. Germline CDR1 VENAVY, CDR2 YDSYNSRV. The CDR3 is 12 residues long. V lost 6 bases and J lost 0; bases outside the gene matches: 2. This CDR3 reads CATWPNYYKKLF. The CDR3 region has the DNA TGTGCCACCTGGCCGAATTATTATAAGAAACTCTTT.

This clone was counted between two and nine times. The protein in TCRdb stems from a much larger clone and differs at residue 8 from this DNA's translation, likely a read error; here the protein is translated from the DNA. The V and J genes are TRGV4 and TRGJ1 or TRGJ2. The J gene, missing from TCRdb, was assigned here through DNA to germline matching. This CDR3 is 13 amino acids long. The germline V gene encodes CDR1 EGSTGY and CDR2 YDSYTSSV. V lost 5 bases and J lost 7; bases outside the gene matches: 11. The CDR3, as DNA: TGTGCCACCTGGGTCCCCGGGGGCTATAAGAAACTCTTT. The encoded protein is CATWVPGGYKKLF.

Concerning this clone: TCRdb's protein, taken from a much larger clone, differs from this DNA's translation at residue 6, likely owing to a read error; the protein displayed comes from the DNA. The V gene is TRGV2, the J gene TRGJ1 or TRGJ2. TCRdb supplies no J gene; here it was assigned by aligning the nucleotide sequence to germline. The CDR3 loop spans 13 amino acids. CDR1 and CDR2 from the germline V gene are EGSNGY and YDSYNSKV. The V gene end was trimmed by 2 bases and the J gene end by 7 bases; junction bases not matched to a gene: 8. The CDR3: CATWDEQFYKKLF. The DNA of the CDR3 is TGTGCCACCTGGGACGAGCAATTCTATAAGAAACTCTTT.

For the J gene the call is TRGJ1 or TRGJ2; the V gene lacks a call. The CDR3 extends over 14 amino acids. The CDR3 bases are TGTACCAAATGGGAGGTGCAAATCAATTATAAGAAACTCTTT. It codes for CTKWEVQINYKKLF.

This clone was recorded many times. A far bigger clonotype differs at one base, so this is likely a read error. This chain uses TRGV9 with TRGJP. TCRdb is silent on the J gene; assignment here came from matching the DNA to germline. This CDR3 contains 16 residues. Germline-derived CDR1 and CDR2 are GITISATS and ISYDGTV (reference sequence). The CDR3 loop is CALWVGEELGKKIKVF. CDR3 nucleotides: TGTGCCTTGTGGGTTGGAGAAGAGCTGGGCAAAAAAATCAAGGTATTT.

This clone was seen a few times. This may stem from a read error, because a much larger clone lies one nucleotide away. This same CDR3 is encoded by further DNA sequences in the sample. The rearrangement joins TRGV9 to TRGJP. TCRdb offers no J gene call, so here the DNA was matched to germline to obtain one. CDR3 length equals 18 residues. The germline V gene has CDR1 GITISATS and CDR2 ISYDGTV (reference sequence). The J segment lost 9 bases and the V segment lost 3 bases, leaving 14 bases of the junction unmatched. The CDR3 DNA is TGTGCCTTGTGGGAGCCACAAGACGACGGGTTGGGCAAAAAAATCAAGGTATTT. Amino acids: CALWEPQDDGLGKKIKVF.

This clone appeared a few times. TCRdb assigns this DNA the protein of a much larger clone, which departs from its translation at residue 8; this likely reflects a read error, and the protein shown comes from translating the DNA. The rearrangement uses TRGV9 and TRGJ1 or TRGJ2. The J gene was missing in TCRdb and was found by matching the end of the DNA to germline. This CDR3 is built from 16 residues. J lost 3 bases, V lost 1 base, and 12 bases had no gene match. From germline, CDR1 is GITISATS and CDR2 ISYDGTV (reference sequence). The chain's CDR3 is CALWEVIRGAYYKKLF. Here the CDR3 DNA reads TGTGCCTTGTGGGAGGTCATCAGGGGAGCTTATTATAAGAAACTCTTT.

This clone has ten or more counts. TCRdb lists the protein of a much larger clone for this DNA, which differs at residue 6, so this is likely a read error; the protein given here is translated from the DNA itself. The rearrangement links TRGV2 to TRGJ1 or TRGJ2. Per germline, CDR1 EGSNGY and CDR2 YDSYNSKV. The CDR3 totals 16 residues. V trimming: 3 bases; J trimming: 0 bases; junction bases outside the gene matches: 11. CDR3 DNA sequence: TGTGCCACCTGGGACAGAATCCTTCCGAATTATTATAAGAAACTCTTT. It translates to CATWDRILPNYYKKLF.

This clone was counted many times. A far larger clone is one nucleotide away, so this likely arose from a read error. In the same sample, other DNA sequences code for this CDR3. The chain recombines TRGV4 with TRGJ1 or TRGJ2. The J gene was missing in TCRdb and was found by matching the end of the DNA to germline. The CDR3 is made up of 13 amino acids. The germline V gene encodes CDR1 EGSTGY and CDR2 YDSYTSSV. V lost 1 base and J lost 10; bases outside the gene matches: 10. The CDR3, as DNA: TGTGCCACCTGGGATGGACCCCCTTACAAGAAACTCTTT. Protein product: CATWDGPPYKKLF.

This clone showed up just a few times. A read error likely explains why the TCRdb protein, taken from a much larger clone, differs from this DNA's translation at residue 10; the protein shown is translated from the DNA. V usage is TRGV9 and J usage is TRGJP. TCRdb offers no J gene call, so here the DNA was matched to germline to obtain one. The CDR3 length is 13 residues. The germline gives CDR1 GITISATS, CDR2 ISYDGTV (reference sequence). The CDR3 DNA reads as TGTGCGCAGGGAGAGTTGGGCAAAAAAGTCAAGGTATTT. Translation: CAQGELGKKVKVF.

To note about this clone: This DNA translates differently at residue 9 from the TCRdb protein, which is that of a much larger clone; a read error is likely, and the protein shown is the DNA's own translation. This rearrangement joins TRGV9 to TRGJ1 or TRGJ2. The CDR3 length is 14 residues. Germline V gene lookup returns CDR1 GITISATS and CDR2 ISYDGTV (reference sequence). The V segment lost 0 bases and the J segment 9 bases; nucleotides outside the gene matches: 11. The CDR3 is CALWEVQREPKKLF. The DNA for the CDR3 is TGTGCCTTGTGGGAGGTGCAGAGGGAGCCTAAGAAACTCTTT.

This clone was seen repeatedly, ten times or more. This DNA translates differently at residue 5 from the TCRdb protein, which is that of a much larger clone; a read error is likely, and the protein shown is the DNA's own translation. The gene calls are TRGV9 and TRGJ1 or TRGJ2. As TCRdb names no J gene, one was assigned here on the basis of a DNA match to germline. The germline CDR1 and CDR2 sequences are GITISATS and ISYDGTV (reference sequence). This CDR3 has 13 amino acids. V dropped 5 bases and J dropped 5; count of bases not matched to a gene: 9. CDR3 region: CALWGVGNYKKLF. The CDR3 DNA is TGTGCCTTGTGGGGGGTCGGGAATTATAAGAAACTCTTT.